This is a list of T cell receptor beta chains from one sample in a study of cytomegalovirus exposure and HLA in healthy donors. Data came from immunoSEQ multiplex PCR; TCRdb stores just in-frame clones and leaves some out. Of more than 140,000 clones in the sample, around nine tenths were seen once. Material: PBMCs. These TCRs come from a woman younger than 30 in good health and CMV-seropositive. The CDR3 runs from the conserved cysteine through the conserved F or W. D genes are given only for firm matches. Size values are once, few and many counts, or a class for expanded clones, and some rows have none.

v_call,clone_size,d_call,j_call,cdr3_nt,cdr3_aa
TRBV15,-,-,TRBJ2-7,TGTGCCACCAGCAGAACGGCAGGGTCCTACGAGCAGTACTTC,CATSRTAGSYEQYF
TRBV16,-,-,TRBJ1-2,TGTGCCAGCAGCCAATCATGGACTACCTATGGCTACACCTTC,CASSQSWTTYGYTF
TRBV5-4,-,-,TRBJ2-7,TGTGCCAGCAGCTTGGACAGATCCTACGAGCAGTACTTC,CASSLDRSYEQYF
TRBV6-1,-,TRBD1,TRBJ1-2,TGTGCCAGCACTGCGACAGGGGGCAGCTATGGCTACACCTTC,CASTATGGSYGYTF
TRBV28,-,TRBD1,TRBJ1-3,TGTGCCAGCAGTTTGATAAAGGGGGCTTCTCGAAACACCATATATTTT,CASSLIKGASRNTIYF
TRBV5-6,-,TRBD2,TRBJ2-1,TGTGCCAGCAGCTTGGGGGGACTAGCGGGAGGGCAGGCCTACAATGAGCAGTTCTTC,CASSLGGLAGGQAYNEQFF
TRBV11-2,few,TRBD2,TRBJ2-7,TGTGCCAGCAGTCCTAGCGGGAGCCACGAGCAGTACTTC,CASSPSGSHEQYF
TRBV28,-,TRBD2,TRBJ2-7,TGTGCCAGCAGTTTCCTCCCGGGACTACCATATTCCTACGAGCAGTACTTC,CASSFLPGLPYSYEQYF
TRBV30,-,-,TRBJ1-2,TGTGCCTGGAATCTGGGGGCAGGGGGCTACACCTTC,CAWNLGAGGYTF
TRBV5-1,-,TRBD2,TRBJ2-7,TGCGCCAGCAGCTTGGCCGGGGGGTCGGACGAGCAGTACTTC,CASSLAGGSDEQYF
TRBV7-8,-,-,TRBJ2-3,TGTGCCAGCAGCTTGCTTCTCGGGTTTTCAGATACGCAGTATTTT,CASSLLLGFSDTQYF
TRBV5-4,few,TRBD1,TRBJ1-2,TGTGCCAGCAGCTCAAAAGGACGGACAGGAGTTAACTATGGCTACACCTTC,CASSSKGRTGVNYGYTF
TRBV6-4,-,-,TRBJ2-4,TGTGCCAGCTGCCAGACAAGCACCAAAAACATTCAGTACTTC,CASCQTSTKNIQYF
TRBV9,-,TRBD1,TRBJ1-2,TGTGCCAGCAGCGTAGTGGCAGGGGGCGCCTATGGCTACACCTTC,CASSVVAGGAYGYTF
TRBV5-1,-,-,TRBJ2-7,TGCGCCAGCAGCCTCGAACAGGTAGCCTACGAGCAGTACTTC,CASSLEQVAYEQYF
TRBV7-2,-,-,TRBJ1-2,TGTGCCAGCAGCTTAACATCTGGCTATGGCTACACCTTC,CASSLTSGYGYTF
TRBV5-4,few,-,TRBJ2-3,TGTGCCAGCAGCCCCCAGAGCACAGATACGCAGTATTTT,CASSPQSTDTQYF
TRBV27,-,TRBD2,TRBJ2-7,TGTGCCAGCAGTTGGACTAGCGGGAGCTCCTACGAGCAGTACTTC,CASSWTSGSSYEQYF
TRBV5-1,-,-,TRBJ2-5,TGCGCCAGCAGCGAGACAAACCAAGAGACCCAGTACTTC,CASSETNQETQYF
TRBV7-8,-,TRBD1,TRBJ1-4,TGTGCCAGCAGCCACTGGACAGGAAGGCAGGAAAAACTGTTTTTT,CASSHWTGRQEKLFF
TRBV27,-,TRBD2,TRBJ2-1,TGTGCCAGCAGTTGGCTGAAGCTAGCGGGAGAGGCGAACTTCTACAATGAGCAGTTCTTC,CASSWLKLAGEANFYNEQFF
TRBV13,-,TRBD2,TRBJ2-5,TGTGCCAGCAGCTTAGACCTAGCGGGACTACAAGAGACCCAGTACTTC,CASSLDLAGLQETQYF
TRBV7-9,once,-,TRBJ2-3,TGTGCCAGCAGCTTTGGGCAGGGAAGGGTCACAGATACGCAGTATTTT,CASSFGQGRVTDTQYF
TRBV7-2,few,-,TRBJ2-2,TGTGCCAGCAGCTTAGCAGGGGTAGAGCTGTTTTTT,CASSLAGVELFF
TRBV6-5,-,TRBD1,TRBJ2-7,TGTGCCAGCAGTCGCGGACAGGGCGGGATCTACGAGCAGTACTTC,CASSRGQGGIYEQYF
TRBV29-1,-,TRBD2,TRBJ2-1,TGCAGCGTCGGGCCCGGGGGGAGCTCCTACAATGAGCAGTTCTTC,CSVGPGGSSYNEQFF
TRBV2,-,TRBD1,TRBJ1-3,TGTGCCAGCACTTACACAGGGGTTGGAAACACCATATATTTT,CASTYTGVGNTIYF
TRBV6-5,-,-,TRBJ2-5,TGTGCCAGCAGCCGGTCCGAGGCCCAGTACTTC,CASSRSEAQYF
TRBV7-9,once,TRBD2,TRBJ2-3,TGTGCCAGCAGCACGGGACTAGCGGGACCCCAGGATACGCAGTATTTT,CASSTGLAGPQDTQYF
TRBV29-1,-,-,TRBJ2-6,TGCAGCGTTGCGCTGACAGCCCTCTCTGGGGCCAACGTCCTGACTTTC,CSVALTALSGANVLTF
TRBV19,-,-,TRBJ2-6,TGTGCCAGTAGTATCGCACAGGGCTCTGGGGCCAACGTCCTGACTTTC,CASSIAQGSGANVLTF
TRBV11-1,-,-,TRBJ2-3,TGTGCCAGCAGCCCCGAGCGCACAGATACGCAGTATTTT,CASSPERTDTQYF
TRBV27,-,TRBD1,TRBJ2-7,TGTGCCAGCAGTGTAGGGACAGGGGCCTACGAGCAGTACTTC,CASSVGTGAYEQYF
TRBV11-3,-,-,TRBJ1-1,TGTGCCAGCAGCCTTCGGGATATGGCTTTCTTT,CASSLRDMAFF
TRBV5-6,-,-,TRBJ2-7,TGTGCCAGCAGTTTAACAGATACCTACGAGCAGTACTTC,CASSLTDTYEQYF
TRBV19,-,-,TRBJ2-7,TGTGCCAGTCGAACCAGGGGATTTTCCTACGAGCAGTACTTC,CASRTRGFSYEQYF